This T cell receptor (beta chain) was captured by sequencing in a study of monozygotic twins with inflammatory bowel disease. In the case of this clonotype: Its target is not known.

One entry per CDR3 protein, without DNA, is what TCRdb gives after re-calling the 5' RACE reads. The listing contains roughly 160,000 distinct CDR3 sequences. The CDR3 is 13 amino acids. Germline-derived CDR1 and CDR2 are SQVTM and ANQGSEA. Study-wide findings and caveats: IBD patients carried less diverse TCRbeta repertoires (inverse Simpson) than healthy co-twins. There was no way to distinguish the different T cell subtypes. There was no support for any single strong signal or clonotype associated with IBD.

The V call is TRBV29-1, the J call TRBJ2-5. The sequenced sample was blood. This sequence was found in a human donor with ulcerative colitis or Crohn's disease, or a healthy co-twin of an affected twin (not recorded which). The CDR3 region is CSVERWHQETQYF.